This note documents a single TCR beta chain sequence. This receptor's antigen is unknown. These data come from a study of GPR56 and killer-like receptors on CD4 memory cells (dated by TCRdb to between 2017 and 2020). Regarding the study in general: It was proposed in the study that human CD4+ memory T-cell differentiation and cytokine production potential are marked by progressive acquisition of KLRB1, KLRG1, GPR56 and then KLRF1. Healthy blood donors in the study were described as age-matched to the liver disease patients, whose median age was around 72 years. Broad study findings and their caveats: The clones that dominated late populations 4 and 5 were also present in early populations 1 and 2, and the authors interpreted this finding as evidence for linear differentiation. TCR repertoires overlapped especially between the late populations 4 and 5, and partly population 3. Clonal frequency was low in the marker-negative population and rose progressively along the proposed pathway, while TCRbeta diversity fell correspondingly. Rather than full repertoires, only the 100 most expanded clones per population were included in the diversity and similarity analyses.

The germline V gene yields MNHEY for CDR1 and SVGAGI for CDR2. The CDR3 starts with the cysteine, ends with the phenylalanine, and has 15 residues. There is no recorded DNA. These reads were obtained on an Illumina HiSeq 2500. Sequencing libraries were built by amplifying the recombined TCRbeta locus with a previously published PCR protocol. The paper's data handling went like this. Reads whose average quality score was below 30 were removed, and the reads that remained were processed with IMSEQ. Vbeta gene, Jbeta gene and CDR3 amino acid sequence were used to define clonotypes. Repertoire overlap between populations was quantified with the Morisita-Horn index computed on the top 100 expanded clones. Renyi diversity profiles calculated on the top 100 expanded clones were used to assess clonal diversity. After TCRdb reprocessed the reads, each CDR3 protein sequence was kept as one row, without DNA. The V and J calls reflect TCRdb's pipeline rather than the authors' work. The sample table gives more than 2,000 distinct CDR3 sequences. About 3.8% of the sample belongs to the ten largest clones.

Before TCRbeta sequencing, fluorescence-activated cell sorting was used to enrich five KLR/GPR56-defined CD4+ populations. TCRbeta repertoires of five CD4+ T-cell subsets defined by KLRB1, KLRG1, GPR56 and KLRF1 expression were sequenced to test a linear memory differentiation pathway. TCR-sequenced cells came from peripheral blood of healthy control individuals, reported as five donors in the TCRbeta analysis figure. Heparinized peripheral blood was collected and all samples were processed within one hour of retrieval. Blood was diluted 1:2 in PBS, and peripheral blood mononuclear cells were then isolated from the diluted blood at room temperature by Biocoll density gradient centrifugation. CD4+ T cells were enriched from freshly isolated PBMCs by magnetic sorting with anti-CD4 MicroBeads before flow sorting. A BD FACSAria II was used to sort CD4+ T cells enriched from PBMCs of healthy donors according to marker expression. Surface staining used anti-KLRB1 clone 191B8, anti-KLRF1 clone 4A4.D10 and anti-KLRG1 clone REA261 antibodies from Miltenyi Biotec.

The sequenced sample was memory CD4+ T cells from blood. The rearrangement joined TRBV6-5 to TRBJ1-2; as DNA is missing, the TRBD1 call by TCRdb cannot be tested. The TCR was taken from a human donor in good health. The CDR3 reads as follows: CASSQDRRANYGYTF.